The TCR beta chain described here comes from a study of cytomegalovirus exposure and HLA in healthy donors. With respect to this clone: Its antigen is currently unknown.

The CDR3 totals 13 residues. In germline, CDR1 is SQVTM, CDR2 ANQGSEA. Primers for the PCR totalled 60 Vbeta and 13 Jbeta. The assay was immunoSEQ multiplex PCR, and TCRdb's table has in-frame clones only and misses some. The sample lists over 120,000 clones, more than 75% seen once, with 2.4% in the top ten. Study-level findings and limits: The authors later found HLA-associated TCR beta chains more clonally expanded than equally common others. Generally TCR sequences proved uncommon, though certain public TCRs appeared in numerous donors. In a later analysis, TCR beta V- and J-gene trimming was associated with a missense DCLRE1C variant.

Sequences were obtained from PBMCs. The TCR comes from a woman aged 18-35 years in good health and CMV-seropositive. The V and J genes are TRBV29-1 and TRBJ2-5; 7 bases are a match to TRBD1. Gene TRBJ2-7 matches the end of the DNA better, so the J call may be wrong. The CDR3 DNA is TGCAGCGTCGCCCTGGGACAGACCTACGAGCAGTACTTC. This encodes CSVALGQTYEQYF.